This T cell receptor (beta chain) appears in the sequencing data of a study of blood T cell repertoires in COVID-19. The protocol was immunoSEQ multiplex PCR, while the TCRdb copy is restricted to in-frame clones and leaves out a portion. The data contain 110,000 to 150,000 clones, approximately 80% of them seen just once; the ten biggest clones take up approximately 6%. After removal of 5 bases from V and 2 bases from J, the junction contained 8 bases not matched to a gene. Per the germline V gene, CDR1 is MDHEN and CDR2 is SYDVKM. The CDR3 sequence is 17 residues long. The rearrangement links TRBV28 to TRBJ1-4; TRBD1 aligns across 10 bases. The clonotype comes from a woman between 45 and 65 years old who had recovered from COVID-19. The sample comprised PBMCs or T cells enriched from blood (not recorded which). CDR3 sequence (DNA): TGTGCCAGCAGTCCGCGACAGGGGGCAGCGACTAATGAAAAACTGTTTTTT. Translated, it gives CASSPRQGAATNEKLFF.